A selection of T cell receptor beta chains follows, all from one sample in a study of OX40 agonist ivuxolimab in advanced cancers. Clones were sequenced by immunoSEQ multiplex PCR, and TCRdb holds only the in-frame ones, with some missing. The table has about 82,000 clones, just under 95% seen once. The specimen was CD4+ or CD8+ T cells sorted from blood, collected in a trial of the OX40 agonist ivuxolimab. The receptors here all came from an adult with an advanced solid tumor such as melanoma, head and neck, liver or kidney cancer. The conserved cysteine and the conserved F or W are not part of the CDR3 here.

cdr3_aa v_call cdr3_length j_call
ASSPLGDRGLPQY TRBV11-2 13 TRBJ2-5
ASSELLLAKNIQY TRBV6-1 13 TRBJ2-4
ASSGRDRGPWDTQY TRBV2 14 TRBJ2-3
ASSEAGGSYEQY TRBV6-1 12 TRBJ2-7
ASSETRDRSGYT TRBV10-1 12 TRBJ1-2
ASSFSPESSYEQY TRBV6-5 13 TRBJ2-7
ASSLDRGAHTIY TRBV5-1 12 TRBJ1-3
ASSQPICYT TRBV21-1 9 TRBJ1-2
ASRLPPEGSPLH TRBV27 12 TRBJ1-6
ASRGNRDTEAF TRBV10-2 11 TRBJ1-1
ASTNYAASYNSPLH TRBV5-6 14 TRBJ1-6
ASSLGGGDHEQY TRBV5-1 12 TRBJ2-7
ASSEGRGENTGELF TRBV2 14 TRBJ2-2